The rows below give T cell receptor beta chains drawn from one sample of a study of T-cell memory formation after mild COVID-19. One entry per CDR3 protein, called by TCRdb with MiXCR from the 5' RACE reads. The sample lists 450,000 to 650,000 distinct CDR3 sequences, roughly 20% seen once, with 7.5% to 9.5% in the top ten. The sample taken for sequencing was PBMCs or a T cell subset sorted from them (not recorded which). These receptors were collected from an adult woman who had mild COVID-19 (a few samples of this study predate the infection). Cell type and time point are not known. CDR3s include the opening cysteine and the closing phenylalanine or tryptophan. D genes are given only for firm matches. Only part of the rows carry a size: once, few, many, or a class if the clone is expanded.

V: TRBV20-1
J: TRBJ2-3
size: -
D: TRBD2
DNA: TGCAGTGGACTAGCGGGAGGAAAGGCAGATACGCAGTATTTT
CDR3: CSGLAGGKADTQYF

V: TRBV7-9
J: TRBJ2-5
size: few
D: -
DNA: TGTGCCAGCAGCCGCACAGTGGGCGCGGAGACCCAGTACTTC
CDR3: CASSRTVGAETQYF

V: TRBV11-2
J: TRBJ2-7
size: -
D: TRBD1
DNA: TGTGCCAGCAGTGAGGGACAGGGCAACGAGCAGTACTTC
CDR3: CASSEGQGNEQYF

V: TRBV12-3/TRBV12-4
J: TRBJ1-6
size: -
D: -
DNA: TGTGCCAGCACCATTGGGGGCCCGGGGGTCCCCCTCCACTTT
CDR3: CASTIGGPGVPLHF

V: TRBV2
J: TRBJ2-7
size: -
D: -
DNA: TGTGCCAGCTGTCTAGCGCGGAGCTCCTACGAGCAGTACTTC
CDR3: CASCLARSSYEQYF

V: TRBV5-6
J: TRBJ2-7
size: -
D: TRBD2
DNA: TGTGCCAGCAGCTTGGAGAGCGGGAGTCGCTACGAGCAGTACTTC
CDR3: CASSLESGSRYEQYF

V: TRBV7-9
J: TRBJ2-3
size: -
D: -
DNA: TGTGCCAGCAGACCCCCGTGGACAGCCGACACAGATACGCAGTATTTT
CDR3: CASRPPWTADTDTQYF

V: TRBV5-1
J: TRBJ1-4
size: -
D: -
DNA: TGCGCCAGCAGCTCCCAGGGAGCTAATGAAAAACTGTTTTTT
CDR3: CASSSQGANEKLFF

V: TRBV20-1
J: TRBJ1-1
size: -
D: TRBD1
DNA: TGCAGTGCTAGACCTGGGACAGTCGAAGCTTTCTTT
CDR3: CSARPGTVEAFF

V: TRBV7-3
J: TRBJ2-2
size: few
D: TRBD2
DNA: TGTGCCAGCAGCCCTAGCGGGGCGGGCGGGGAGCTGTTTTTT
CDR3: CASSPSGAGGELFF

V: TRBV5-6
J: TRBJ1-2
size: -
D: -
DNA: TGTGCCAGCAGCAAGGCCCCCAAGGGCTACACCTTC
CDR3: CASSKAPKGYTF

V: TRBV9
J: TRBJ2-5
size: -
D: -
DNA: TGTGCCAGCAGCAAAGGGTTCCAAGAGACCCAGTACTTC
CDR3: CASSKGFQETQYF

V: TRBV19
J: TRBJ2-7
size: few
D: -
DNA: TGTGCCAGTAGTATTTTAGGAGGCTACGAGCAGTACTTC
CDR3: CASSILGGYEQYF

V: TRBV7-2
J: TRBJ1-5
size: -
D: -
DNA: TGTGCCAGCACCCCTGGCGGAACAATACAGCCCCAGCATTTT
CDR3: CASTPGGTIQPQHF

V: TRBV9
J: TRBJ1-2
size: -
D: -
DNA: TGTGCCAGCAGCGTAGGAGGGACACCTCTCGTTGGCTACACCTTC
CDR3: CASSVGGTPLVGYTF

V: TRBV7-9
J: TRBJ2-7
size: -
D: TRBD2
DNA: TGTGCCAGCAGCGTCGGGACTAGCGGGAGAAGACCTCCAATCTACGAGCAGTACTTC
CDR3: CASSVGTSGRRPPIYEQYF

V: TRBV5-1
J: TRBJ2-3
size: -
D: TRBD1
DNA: TGCGCCAGCAGCAGGGGGCACGACGAAATATCCACAGATACGCAGTATTTT
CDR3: CASSRGHDEISTDTQYF

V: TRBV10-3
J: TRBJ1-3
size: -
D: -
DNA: TGTGCCATCAGTGAAGGGCGGGATGGAAACACCATATATTTT
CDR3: CAISEGRDGNTIYF

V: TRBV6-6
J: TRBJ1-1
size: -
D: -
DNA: TGTGCCAGCAGTTACCTTACGGGGACTGAAGCTTTCTTT
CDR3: CASSYLTGTEAFF

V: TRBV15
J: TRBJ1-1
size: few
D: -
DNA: TGTGCCACGGCACCCCGGGTGAGAACTGAAGCTTTCTTT
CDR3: CATAPRVRTEAFF

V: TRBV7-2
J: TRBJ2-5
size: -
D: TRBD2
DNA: TGTGCCAGCAGCCGGACGACTAGCGGTTATGAGACCCAGTACTTC
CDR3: CASSRTTSGYETQYF

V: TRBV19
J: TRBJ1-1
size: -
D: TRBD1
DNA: TGTGCCAGTAGTATCGGAATGGGACAGGGCATGAACACTGAAGCTTTCTTT
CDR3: CASSIGMGQGMNTEAFF

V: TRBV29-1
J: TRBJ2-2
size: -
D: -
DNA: TGCAGCGTTGGTCGGGGGACATCCACCGGGGAGCTGTTTTTT
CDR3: CSVGRGTSTGELFF

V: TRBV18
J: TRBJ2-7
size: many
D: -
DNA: TGTGCCAGCTCACCACCAGGGACGGATGTCCTGTACGAGCAGTACTTC
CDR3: CASSPPGTDVLYEQYF

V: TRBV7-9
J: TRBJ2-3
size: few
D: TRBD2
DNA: TGTGCCAGCAGCTTCCTAGCGGGAGGGCCTGATACGCAGTATTTT
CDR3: CASSFLAGGPDTQYF

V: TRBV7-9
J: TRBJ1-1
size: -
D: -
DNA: TGTGCCAGCACCCCCCCCCGGCAGGGCGACACTGAAGCTTTCTTT
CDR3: CASTPPRQGDTEAFF

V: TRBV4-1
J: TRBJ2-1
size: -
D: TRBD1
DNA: TGCGCCAGCAGCCCGTTAACGACGGATTGGACAGGGCTAAATGAGCAGTTCTTC
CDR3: CASSPLTTDWTGLNEQFF

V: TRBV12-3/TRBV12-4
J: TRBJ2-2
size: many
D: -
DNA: TGTGCCAGCAGTTCACCTAGCCGGAACACCGGGGAGCTGTTTTTT
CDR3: CASSSPSRNTGELFF

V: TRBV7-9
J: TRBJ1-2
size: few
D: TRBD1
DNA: TGTGCCAGCAGCTTGCCAGGGGGCGCGAATGGCTACACCTTC
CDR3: CASSLPGGANGYTF